This TCR beta chain was recorded in a study of T cell changes during pregnancy in multiple sclerosis. CDR1 is MGHRA, CDR2 YSYEKL, per germline. There are 16 residues in the CDR3. V dropped 4 bases and J dropped 2; count of bases not matched to a gene: 7. TCRdb's table, derived via immunoSEQ multiplex PCR, lists solely in-frame clones and lacks some. Of 66,000 or so clones in the sample, 90% to 95% are singletons; the top ten hold approximately 5.7%. The sample in question was CD8+ T cells from peripheral blood mononuclear cells, obtained before pregnancy. The receptor was derived from a female donor with multiple sclerosis, enrolled in a pregnancy study. V is TRBV4-1 and J is TRBJ2-3, with 9 nucleotides matching TRBD2. For the CDR3, the DNA is TGCGCCAGCAGCCCGACGGTAGCGGGGGTCACAGATACGCAGTATTTT. Its protein is CASSPTVAGVTDTQYF.